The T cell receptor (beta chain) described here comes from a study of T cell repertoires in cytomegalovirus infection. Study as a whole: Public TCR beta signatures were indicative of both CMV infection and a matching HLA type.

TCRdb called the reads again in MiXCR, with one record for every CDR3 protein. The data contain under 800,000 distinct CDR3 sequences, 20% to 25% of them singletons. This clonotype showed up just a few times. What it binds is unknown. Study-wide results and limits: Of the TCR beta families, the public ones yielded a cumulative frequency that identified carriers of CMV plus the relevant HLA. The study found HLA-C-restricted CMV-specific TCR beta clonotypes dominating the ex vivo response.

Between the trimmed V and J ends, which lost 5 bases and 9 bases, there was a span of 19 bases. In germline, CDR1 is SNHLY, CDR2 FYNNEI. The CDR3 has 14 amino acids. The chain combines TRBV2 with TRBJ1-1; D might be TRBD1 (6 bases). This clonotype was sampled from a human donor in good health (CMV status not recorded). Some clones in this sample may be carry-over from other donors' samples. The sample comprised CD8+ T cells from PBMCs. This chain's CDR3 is CASSSDRSGEQAFF. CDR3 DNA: TGTGCCAGCAGTTCCGACAGGAGCGGGGAACAAGCTTTCTTT.